This entry describes one T cell receptor beta chain. Other DNA sequences in this specimen translate into the identical CDR3. Researchers sorted participants into cohorts using their self-reported clinical history. These data are taken from a study of blood T cell repertoires in COVID-19. Profiled with immunoSEQ multiplex PCR; TCRdb holds only in-frame clones, not every one. The sample has approximately 440,000 clones; around 91% are singletons. V lost 2 bases to trimming and J lost 6 bases, with 11 bases between them. The CDR3 is 14 amino acids. Per germline, CDR1 MDHEN and CDR2 SYDVKM. Sequencing input: PBMCs or T cells enriched from blood (not recorded which). The receptor was isolated from a man aged 18 to 30 who had recovered from COVID-19. The chain links TRBV28 to TRBJ1-5; TRBD1 might be the D (6 bases). CDR3 loop: CASSLIQGSQPQHF. CDR3 in DNA: TGTGCCAGCAGTTTAATACAGGGAAGTCAGCCCCAGCATTTT.